These 9 T cell receptor beta chains share one sample of origin, sequenced in a study of shared clonotypes between healthy human individuals. Data came from immunoSEQ multiplex PCR; TCRdb stores just in-frame clones and leaves some out. The repertoire holds some 1,100,000 clones, with 75% to 85% as singletons. The sequenced sample consisted of memory CD4+ T cells from PBMCs. As to subset: CD45RA-negative fraction. These receptor sequences come from a young man in good health. Some clones in this sample may be carry-over from other donors' samples.

The rearrangement uses TRBV9 and TRBJ2-3; 10 nucleotides align to TRBD2. Germline V CDR1 and CDR2: SGDLS, YYNGEE. V lost 3 bases and J lost 3; bases outside the gene matches: 7. The CDR3 is made up of 16 amino acids. This CDR3 is CASSAGTSVMTDTQYF. The CDR3 nucleotides read TGTGCCAGCAGCGCCGGGACTAGCGTAATGACAGATACGCAGTATTTT.

The V call is TRBV10-3, the J call TRBJ2-2, with 10 positions matching TRBD1. Germline V lookup: CDR1 ENHRY, CDR2 SYGVKD. There are 15 residues in the CDR3. Losses at the gene ends were 0 bases for V and 5 bases for J; bases not matched to a gene: 0. CDR3 residues: CAISESDRGTGELFF. As DNA, the CDR3 is TGTGCCATCAGTGAGTCGGACAGGGGGACCGGGGAGCTGTTTTTT.

This clone came up once. This sequence joins TRBV2 and TRBJ1-2; D remains ambiguous. V shed 7 bases and J shed 0 bases, with 15 bases lying between them. The CDR3 runs to 15 residues. The germline V gene encodes CDR1 SNHLY and CDR2 FYNNEI. In DNA form, the CDR3 reads TGTGCCAGCACCCCAAGCGCAACCACTAACTATGGCTACACCTTC. Its protein is CASTPSATTNYGYTF.

As DNA, the CDR3 is TGCGCCAGCAGAGATACGCGGATTAGCACAGATACGCAGTATTTT. Protein: CASRDTRISTDTQYF. The V gene is TRBV10-2, the J gene TRBJ2-3, with D uncertain. The V gene lost 6 bases and the J gene lost 0 bases, with 13 bases spanning the gap. Germline V gives CDR1 WSHSY, CDR2 SAAADI. The CDR3 covers 15 residues.

CDR3 bases: TGCGCCAGCAGCTTGGCGGGGAACGCTTATGAAAAACTGTTTTTT. Amino acid sequence: CASSLAGNAYEKLFF. This rearrangement joins TRBV5-1 to TRBJ1-4; D is uncertain. From germline, CDR1 is SGHRS and CDR2 YFSETQ. V lost 0 bases to trimming and J lost 6 bases, with 12 bases between them. This CDR3 region has 15 residues.

This clone appeared once. The genes are TRBV6-6 and TRBJ1-5; D is perhaps TRBD1 (5 bases). The germline V and J ends were trimmed by 3 bases and 6 bases, with 15 bases remaining between them. The CDR3 runs to 15 residues. CDR1 is MNHNY and CDR2 is SVGAGI in the germline V gene (reference sequence). Here the CDR3 reads CASSYPGFTGQPQHF. In DNA form, the CDR3 reads TGTGCCAGCAGTTATCCGGGATTTACAGGTCAGCCCCAGCATTTT.

This clone appeared a single time. The chain uses TRBV28 and TRBJ1-2, with D possibly TRBD1 on 6 matching bases. CDR3 length: 14 residues. Germline V CDR1 and CDR2: MDHEN, SYDVKM. With 6 bases removed from V and 3 bases from J, the gap between germline ends came to 14 bases. This chain's CDR3 is CASRQQGGDYGYTF. The CDR3 DNA is TGTGCCAGCAGGCAACAGGGAGGTGACTATGGCTACACCTTC.

The chain couples TRBV2 to TRBJ2-7; 10 bases agree with TRBD2. CDR1 is SNHLY and CDR2 is FYNNEI in the germline V gene. CDR3 size: 15 residues. The junction had 8 bases not matched to a gene; V was cut back by 7 bases and J by 2 bases. DNA of the CDR3: TGTGCCAGCATCTCAGTAAGCGGGAGGGCCTACGAGCAGTACTTC. The encoded protein is CASISVSGRAYEQYF.

The chain uses TRBV10-3 and TRBJ2-3; D not certain. The germline V gene encodes CDR1 ENHRY and CDR2 SYGVKD. This CDR3 comprises 14 residues. The germline V and J ends were trimmed by 0 bases and 4 bases, with 8 bases remaining between them. The CDR3, as DNA: TGTGCCATCAGTGAGTCGTTGGCCGCAGATACGCAGTATTTT. It yields the protein CAISESLAADTQYF.